The sample holds many counts of the clone carrying this TCR beta chain. What it recognizes is unknown. This sample is part of a study of T cells after posttransplantation cyclophosphamide. Notes on the study in general: Donor CD8+ memory clones often dominated recipient blood repertoires at later times.

This related bone marrow graft donor gave peripheral blood on the day of marrow donation. Clones were read by immunoSEQ multiplex PCR, and TCRdb kept only the in-frame ones, dropping some. Singletons are absent from the sample, which has 40,000 to 55,000 clones. V dropped 4 bases and J dropped 3; count of bases not matched to a gene: 9. Germline CDR1 is KGHSH and CDR2 is LQKENI. The CDR3 has 15 amino acids. This clonotype was sampled from a man in his forties in good health, CMV-negative, and a related stem cell transplant donor. Sequencing input: PBMCs. V is TRBV18 and J is TRBJ2-7; 7 bases map to TRBD1. The CDR3 region has the DNA TGTGCCAGCTCACAAGACCCGGGACAGAGCTACGAGCAGTACTTC. It yields the protein CASSQDPGQSYEQYF.